The next 13 T cell receptor beta chains were all read from a single sample in a study of cytomegalovirus exposure and HLA in healthy donors. Use of 60 Vbeta and 13 Jbeta primers characterized the PCR. Assay: immunoSEQ multiplex PCR; the TCRdb copy retains only in-frame clones and omits some. The table records under 130,000 clones, about 78% of them present only once. The sequenced sample consisted of PBMCs. The receptors stem from a man aged 25 to 40 in good health and CMV-seronegative.

This clone showed up just a few times. The V and J genes are TRBV7-2 and TRBJ1-5, with 9 bases that match TRBD1. Germline values: CDR1 SGHTA, CDR2 FQGNSA. V shed 1 base and J 2 bases; nucleotides not matched to a gene: 3. The CDR3 length is 16 residues. For the CDR3, the DNA is TGTGCCAGCAGCTTAGGGACAGGGGACGGCAATCAGCCCCAGCATTTT. Its protein is CASSLGTGDGNQPQHF.

The rearrangement uses TRBV18 and TRBJ1-1, with a possible D match to TRBD1 (6 bases). V gave up 4 bases and J gave up 5 bases, with 17 bases separating them. The CDR3 extends over 15 amino acids. The germline gives CDR1 KGHSH, CDR2 LQKENI. The CDR3 DNA follows: TGTGCCAGCTCACATGGACAGTCTTTAGGGACTGAAGCTTTCTTT. Translation gives CASSHGQSLGTEAFF.

The chain has TRBV6-4 and TRBJ2-5, with D possibly being TRBD1 (8 bases). The germline gives CDR1 MRHNA, CDR2 SNTAGT. Deletions cut 5 bases from V and 2 bases from J, with 15 bases between. CDR3 length equals 15 residues. The CDR3 coding sequence is TGTGCCAGCAGTCCTGGACAGGGAGGGCAAGAGACCCAGTACTTC. Residues: CASSPGQGGQETQYF.

The chain combines TRBV4-3 with TRBJ2-2; D perhaps matches TRBD2 (5 bases). Germline CDR1 and CDR2: LGHNA and YSLEER. V shed 0 bases and J shed 6 bases, with 8 bases lying between them. This CDR3 region has 14 residues. CDR3 in amino acids: CASSQDEGAGELFF. In DNA, the CDR3 is TGCGCCAGCAGCCAAGATGAGGGAGCCGGGGAGCTGTTTTTT.

V gene TRBV7-9 combines with J gene TRBJ2-7; D is unresolved. The CDR3 runs to 13 residues. V was pared by 4 bases and J by 0 bases, with 7 bases between. CDR1 SEHNR and CDR2 FQNEAQ come from the germline V gene (reference sequence). Here the CDR3 DNA reads TGTGCCAGCAGCTCAACTAACTCCTACGAGCAGTACTTC. This codes for CASSSTNSYEQYF.

The chain joins TRBV7-2 to TRBJ2-2; D unresolved. Germline V CDR1 and CDR2: SGHTA, FQGNSA. The CDR3 runs 17 residues. V shed 1 base and J shed 1 base, with 13 bases lying between them. The CDR3 is CASSLELARLNTGELFF. The CDR3 DNA is TGTGCCAGCAGCTTAGAATTAGCCCGGCTGAACACCGGGGAGCTGTTTTTT.

This chain links TRBV5-1 with TRBJ2-5, with 9 bases matching TRBD2. The CDR3 extends over 13 amino acids. V trimming: 5 bases; J trimming: 1 base; junction bases outside the gene matches: 0. From germline, CDR1 is SGHRS and CDR2 YFSETQ. The CDR3 region is CASRTSGQETQYF. DNA of the CDR3: TGCGCCAGCAGGACTAGCGGCCAAGAGACCCAGTACTTC.

The rearrangement links TRBV7-9 to TRBJ2-1, with unresolved D. The germline V gene encodes CDR1 SEHNR and CDR2 FQNEAQ (reference sequence). Trimming removed 1 base at V and 8 bases at J, with 12 bases between. This CDR3 has 14 residues. The CDR3 nucleotides read TGTGCCAGCAGCTTAGTAGCCAGCAAGCATGAGCAGTTCTTC. Amino acid sequence: CASSLVASKHEQFF.

The CDR3 bases are TGTGCCAGCTCGGGACATCCGAACACTGAAGCTTTCTTT. This translates into CASSGHPNTEAFF. The chain employs TRBV28 and TRBJ1-1; D perhaps matches TRBD1 (6 bases). The CDR3 has 13 amino acids. Deletions cut 8 bases from V and 1 base from J, with 11 bases between. CDR1 is MDHEN and CDR2 is SYDVKM in the germline V gene.

V gene TRBV6-5 combines with J gene TRBJ1-2; no clear D gene. The CDR3 is 13 residues long. Looked up from germline, CDR1 is MNHEY and CDR2 is SVGAGI. The germline V and J ends were trimmed by 2 bases and 7 bases, with 11 bases remaining between them. Here the CDR3 DNA reads TGTGCCAGCAGTTACGCGGCAAAAGCTGGCTACACCTTC. This sequence encodes CASSYAAKAGYTF.

This rearrangement joins TRBV19 to TRBJ2-3, with TRBD2 matching 8 bases. This CDR3 is 15 amino acids long. The germline V gene encodes CDR1 LNHDA and CDR2 SQIVND (reference sequence). The V gene end was trimmed by 5 bases and the J gene end by 2 bases; junction bases not matched to a gene: 6. DNA of the CDR3: TGTGCCAGTAGTTCTGCACTAGCGGACACAGATACGCAGTATTTT. Protein: CASSSALADTDTQYF.

J is TRBJ2-7 and V is TRBV7-2, with 9 bases fitting TRBD2. The CDR3 consists of 15 residues. Unmatched junction bases numbered 7, after V lost 1 base and J lost 6 bases. Germline CDR1 is SGHTA and CDR2 is FQGNSA. The CDR3 sequence: CASSLGRGGGLEQYF. CDR3 bases: TGTGCCAGCAGCTTAGGGCGGGGGGGCGGTCTCGAGCAGTACTTC.

The chain joins TRBV28 to TRBJ2-7, with 12 bases aligning to TRBD2. CDR1 MDHEN and CDR2 SYDVKM come from the germline V gene. Unmatched junction bases numbered 2, after V lost 5 bases and J lost 0 bases. The CDR3 runs to 15 residues. The CDR3 sequence: CASSETSGSSYEQYF. CDR3 sequence (DNA): TGTGCCAGCAGTGAGACTAGCGGGAGCTCCTACGAGCAGTACTTC.